A single sample is the source of the 21 T cell receptor beta chains below, sequenced in a study of T cell repertoires in cytomegalovirus infection (dated by TCRdb to the late 2010s). TCRdb lists the instrument as Illumina HiSeq 1500. In TCRdb, the public reads were trimmed at Q25 with fastp and aligned with MiXCR, with productive beta chains retained. All rows with the same CDR3 protein become a single entry with the most common DNA and genes. This sample holds about 110,000 distinct CDR3 sequences; approximately 45% were observed only once. About 74% of the sample is in the top ten clones. Their specific antigens are unknown. This sample's treatment or condition label indicates: in vitro stimulation with specific CMV peptide epitopes to enrich CMV-specific T cells. This specimen consisted of CD8+ T cells from cultured PBMCs, obtained from culture after CMV antigen stimulation. Receptor source: a human donor in good health (CMV status not recorded). Some clones in this sample may be carry-over from other donors' samples.

The V gene is TRBV27, the J gene TRBJ2-7; D possibly corresponds to TRBD1 (5 bases). Germline V lookup: CDR1 MNHEY, CDR2 SMNVEV (reference sequence). This CDR3 comprises 12 residues. Trimming shortened V by 3 bases and J by 6 bases, and 9 bases separated the two germline ends. CDR3 region: CASSFQGREQYF. Here the CDR3 DNA reads TGTGCCAGCAGTTTCCAGGGTCGCGAGCAGTACTTC.

The rearrangement joins TRBV5-4 to TRBJ2-1; the D gene could be TRBD1 or TRBD2 (5 bases each). Trimming stripped 4 bases from V and 6 bases from J, with 11 bases between. The CDR3 spans 13 residues. In germline, CDR1 is SGHNT, CDR2 YYREEE (reference sequence). CDR3 DNA: TGTGCCAGCAGCGATGGGACCGGCAATGAGCAGTTCTTC. This sequence encodes CASSDGTGNEQFF. Using reference TRBV5-4 and TRBJ2-1 for the parts outside the CDR3, the full variable domain is ETGVTQSPTHLIKTRGQQVTLRCSSQSGHNTVSWYQQALGQGPQFIFQYYREEENGRGNFPPRFSGLQFPNYSSELNVNALELDDSALYLCASSDGTGNEQFFGPGTRLTVL.

The V call is TRBV2, the J call TRBJ1-5; no definite D call. The germline CDR1 and CDR2 sequences are SNHLY and FYNNEI. With 0 bases removed from V and 3 bases from J, the gap between germline ends came to 9 bases. The length of the CDR3 is 15 residues. CDR3 sequence: CASSEARGNNQPQHF. The CDR3 coding sequence is TGTGCCAGCAGTGAAGCGCGCGGAAACAATCAGCCCCAGCATTTT.

This chain uses TRBV12-3 or TRBV12-4 with TRBJ1-2; unclear D gene. Trimming pared 6 bases from V and 3 bases from J, leaving 17 bases between. The CDR3 totals 15 residues. The CDR3 region has the DNA TGTGCCAGCAGCCCCTCGCCCAACCCCGACTATGGCTACACCTTC. Translation gives CASSPSPNPDYGYTF.

This clonotype was seen at least ten times. The rearrangement links TRBV6-5 to TRBJ2-1; 7 bases agree with TRBD2. The V and J ends lost 10 bases and 5 bases, in that order; junction bases with no gene match: 11. CDR3 length: 14 amino acids. The V gene's germline CDR1 is MNHEY and CDR2 SVGAGI. CDR3 loop: CATRPTSDHNEQFF. The DNA of the CDR3 is TGTGCCACCAGACCCACTAGCGATCACAATGAGCAGTTCTTC.

V and J are TRBV20-1 and TRBJ2-5; D is undetermined. The CDR3 sequence is 12 residues long. V lost 3 bases to trimming and J lost 5 bases, with 10 bases between them. CDR1 is DFQATT and CDR2 is SNEGSKA in the germline V gene (reference sequence). The CDR3 loop reads CSASMEGETQYF. CDR3 DNA sequence: TGCAGTGCTAGTATGGAAGGGGAGACCCAGTACTTC.

The chain joins TRBV7-6 to TRBJ2-1, with 10 bases identical to TRBD1. Germline V gene sequence: CDR1 SGHVS, CDR2 FNYEAQ. This CDR3 has 16 amino acids. This CDR3 is CAISVTGQGSYNEQFF. CDR3 DNA sequence: TGTGCGATATCGGTCACGGGACAGGGGTCCTACAATGAGCAGTTCTTC.

As for this clonotype: One end of the junction is discordant with germline, which a read error may explain. This chain joins TRBV11-2 and TRBJ2-6, with unresolved D. The germline CDR1 and CDR2 sequences are SGHAT and FQNNGV. The CDR3 sequence is 13 residues long. CDR3 DNA sequence: TGTGCCAGCGGCAACTCTAGGGCCAACGTCCTGACTTTC. Translating gives CASGNSRANVLTF.

This clonotype was seen a handful of times. The gene calls are TRBV29-1 and TRBJ2-7; D perhaps matches TRBD2 (6 bases). Germline V gene data show CDR1 as SQVTM and CDR2 as ANQGSEA. Trimming cost V 4 bases and J 1 base, with 14 bases left between them. This CDR3 spans 14 amino acids. The CDR3: CSVGPVEGSYEQYF. DNA for the CDR3: TGCAGCGTTGGGCCCGTGGAGGGGTCCTACGAGCAGTACTTC.

The chain combines TRBV15 with TRBJ2-7; 8 bases are shared with TRBD1. V trimming: 2 bases; J trimming: 5 bases; junction bases outside the gene matches: 8. CDR1 is LNHNV, CDR2 YYDKDF, per germline (reference sequence). The CDR3 loop spans 15 amino acids. The CDR3: CATSRNDRGRDEQYF. The DNA for the CDR3 is TGTGCCACCAGCAGAAATGACAGGGGCAGGGACGAGCAGTACTTC.

The V gene is TRBV6-6, the J gene TRBJ2-1; possible D gene TRBD1, 6 bases. The CDR3 consists of 14 residues. V was shortened by 2 bases and J by 8 bases, with 13 bases between the two germline ends. Germline CDR1 and CDR2: MNHNY and SVGAGI (reference sequence). The CDR3 region is CASSYQGSWDEQFF. The CDR3 region has the DNA TGTGCCAGCAGTTACCAGGGGAGTTGGGATGAGCAGTTCTTC.

This clonotype was detected many times. The CDR3 region has the DNA TGTGCCAGCAGCCTAAACAGGGGGTTTACGGAGACCCAGTACTTC. Translated: CASSLNRGFTETQYF. V and J are TRBV7-6 and TRBJ2-5, with 8 bases matching TRBD1. Germline V gene data show CDR1 as SGHVS and CDR2 as FNYEAQ. The CDR3 sequence is 15 residues long. Losses at the gene ends were 5 bases for V and 5 bases for J; bases not matched to a gene: 10.

The chain is built from TRBV7-9 and TRBJ2-7; a weak D match, TRBD1 (8 bases). Germline V gene lookup returns CDR1 SEHNR and CDR2 FQNEAQ (reference sequence). The CDR3 spans 15 residues. The V end was cut by 5 bases, the J end by 4 bases, with 18 bases between. The CDR3 DNA sequence: TGTGCCAGCAGCCCAAGGACAGGGACTATTTACGAGCAGTACTTC. This codes for CASSPRTGTIYEQYF.

This clonotype was found a few times. V and J are TRBV12-3 or TRBV12-4 and TRBJ2-6; no definite D call. V lost 4 bases, J lost 3 bases, and 4 bases lay in between. The CDR3 consists of 13 residues. CDR3 DNA: TGTGCCAGCAGTTCGGGTGGGGCCAACGTCCTGACTTTC. This gives the protein CASSSGGANVLTF.

Only a few counts were recorded for this clonotype. The chain joins TRBV9 to TRBJ1-1; 7 nucleotides line up with TRBD1. The trim removed 3 bases at V and 2 bases at J, leaving 4 bases unmatched. The CDR3 covers 14 residues. Germline V CDR1 and CDR2: SGDLS, YYNGEE. The CDR3 region is CASSAQGVNTEAFF. CDR3 bases: TGTGCCAGCAGCGCCCAGGGGGTTAACACTGAAGCTTTCTTT. The entire variable domain, with the rest obtained from reference TRBV9 and TRBJ1-1, is as follows: DSGVTQTPKHLITATGQRVTLRCSPRSGDLSVYWYQQSLDQGLQFLIQYYNGEERAKGNILERFSAQQFPDLHSELNLSSLELGDSALYFCASSAQGVNTEAFFGQGTRLTVV.

The table lists this clonotype with a few counts. This sequence joins TRBV3-1 and TRBJ2-3, with 7 nucleotides matching TRBD1. From germline, CDR1 is LGHDT and CDR2 YNNKEL (reference sequence). This CDR3 is built from 15 residues. The ends lost 8 bases at V and 1 base at J; junction bases unmatched: 9. The CDR3 spells CASSYPTGGTDTQYF. The CDR3 DNA follows: TGTGCCAGCTCCTACCCCACAGGGGGCACAGATACGCAGTATTTT.

This clonotype was recorded many times. The chain combines TRBV5-4 with TRBJ2-5; D is ambiguous. The V end was cut by 4 bases, the J end by 0 bases, with 7 bases between. From germline, CDR1 is SGHNT and CDR2 YYREEE (reference sequence). The CDR3 has 13 amino acids. CDR3 bases: TGTGCCAGCAGCACGCCGTACCAAGAGACCCAGTACTTC. Translating gives CASSTPYQETQYF.

The chain is built from TRBV7-6 and TRBJ1-4; D possibly corresponds to TRBD1 (6 bases). The CDR3 has 15 residues. V shed 4 bases and J shed 2 bases, with 11 bases lying between them. Looked up from germline, CDR1 is SGHVS and CDR2 is FNYEAQ. In nucleotides, the CDR3 is TGTGCCAGCAGCTCACACAGGGATACTAATGAAAAACTGTTTTTT. Its protein product is CASSSHRDTNEKLFF.

The rearrangement joins TRBV2 to TRBJ2-3; TRBD2 agrees at 8 bases. V dropped 6 bases and J dropped 4; count of bases not matched to a gene: 9. Germline CDR1 is SNHLY and CDR2 is FYNNEI. CDR3 length: 15 residues. CDR3 amino acids: CASSETAGESDTQYF. CDR3 bases: TGTGCCAGCAGCGAAACAGCGGGGGAGTCAGATACGCAGTATTTT.

The chain joins TRBV5-4 to TRBJ1-1; D is unresolved. The CDR3 contains 15 residues. Germline V CDR1 and CDR2: SGHNT, YYREEE (reference sequence). Trimming removed 0 bases from V and 5 bases from J, with 14 bases in between. The chain's CDR3 is CASSLVGVGWTEAFF. The CDR3 nucleotides are TGTGCCAGCAGCTTGGTTGGGGTGGGTTGGACTGAAGCTTTCTTT.

The chain recombines TRBV3-1 with TRBJ1-5; no definite D call. The CDR3 consists of 13 residues. Trimming cost V 3 bases and J 3 bases, with 6 bases left between them. Germline CDR1 reads LGHDT; CDR2 reads YNNKEL (reference sequence). The CDR3 DNA reads as TGTGCCAGCAGCCAGGGAGACAATCAGCCCCAGCATTTT. Protein: CASSQGDNQPQHF.